This is a list of T cell receptor beta chains from one sample in a study of shared clonotypes between healthy human individuals. Libraries were prepared by immunoSEQ multiplex PCR; TCRdb keeps only in-frame clonotypes and omits some of them. This table holds fewer than 400,000 clones, over 65% found once. The sample comprised memory CD4+ T cells sorted from blood. These receptors all come from a man aged 25 to 40 in good health. CDR3s include the opening cysteine and the closing phenylalanine or tryptophan.

v_call	j_call	cdr3_aa
TRBV7-9	TRBJ2-7	CASSLSPTAASGYHYEQYF
TRBV7-6	TRBJ2-1	CASSLRDTPNEQFF
TRBV11-2	TRBJ2-7	CASSFGNSYEQYF
TRBV5-1	TRBJ2-3	CASSLALASADTQYF
TRBV6-5	TRBJ2-2	CASSYSLNANTGELFF
TRBV7-8	TRBJ2-3	CASCSRDSVEDTQYF
TRBV6-1	TRBJ2-5	CASSLKETQYF
TRBV7-8	TRBJ2-5	CASSPQLQGDQETQYF
TRBV5-5	TRBJ2-2	CASSLRPDTGELFF
TRBV18	TRBJ2-1	CASSPRSNEQFF
TRBV28	TRBJ2-3	CASRSSGRAQYF
TRBV5-1	TRBJ2-1	CASSLWLAGVNEQFF
TRBV5-4	TRBJ1-2	CASSQFDRWENGYTF
TRBV7-9	TRBJ2-2	CASSGRSGNTGELFF
TRBV27	TRBJ2-3	CASSSKGADTQYF
TRBV7-2	TRBJ2-7	CASSLVGDEQYF
TRBV29-1	TRBJ1-1	CSVDRGHTEAFF
TRBV5-1	TRBJ2-1	CASRSGTSGLNEQFF
TRBV28	TRBJ2-5	CAIGRRRETQYF
TRBV9	TRBJ1-1	CASSVGGTNTEAFF
TRBV6-6	TRBJ1-1	CASKGTGGPGAEAFF
TRBV5-4	TRBJ2-7	CASSRRASESYEQYF
TRBV9	TRBJ2-3	CASSVGLAGAPDTQYF
TRBV5-1	TRBJ2-2	CASSLSQTNTGELFF
TRBV5-8	TRBJ1-4	CASSIDRGLDEKLFF
TRBV28	TRBJ1-2	CASSLINYGYTF
TRBV15	TRBJ1-2	CATSRGLVYGYTF
TRBV5-4	TRBJ1-6	CASSSRGLSSPLHF
TRBV7-2	TRBJ2-2	CASSLVGREVGELFF
TRBV9	TRBJ2-3	CASSDREGRTDTQYF
TRBV19	TRBJ2-6	CASRAGRGSGANVLTF
TRBV7-9	TRBJ2-2	CASSLEKRQINTGELFF
TRBV6-1	TRBJ2-7	CASSEKSGGWGTYEQYF
TRBV14	TRBJ2-3	CASSQLAGVPPATDTQYF
TRBV19	TRBJ1-5	CASSDRDNQPQHF
TRBV4-1	TRBJ1-4	CASSQGQGPNEKLFF
TRBV29-1	TRBJ1-3	CSASALQGGLSGNTIYF
TRBV19	TRBJ2-4	CASSIRGNIQYF
TRBV5-8	TRBJ2-1	CASSLSGLAGGSSYNEQFF
TRBV5-6	TRBJ2-5	CASSLAPGGEGETQYF
TRBV5-1	TRBJ2-7	CASSFETGAEQYF